These 18 T cell receptor beta chains were all obtained from the same sample, sequenced in a study of blood T cell repertoires in COVID-19. Assay used: immunoSEQ multiplex PCR; TCRdb lists only in-frame clones, some missing. The sample holds a few hundred thousand clones, 89% seen once. Sequenced material: peripheral blood. These receptors were taken from a woman aged 30 to 39 with COVID-19, enrolled during active disease.

The chain carries TRBV2 and TRBJ2-3; possible D gene TRBD2, 5 bases. V was shortened by 4 bases and J by 9 bases, with 8 bases between the two germline ends. The CDR3 length is 11 residues. Germline-derived CDR1 and CDR2 are SNHLY and FYNNEI. Here the CDR3 reads CASSAEGTQYF. The CDR3 bases are TGTGCCAGCAGTGCTGAGGGCACGCAGTATTTT.

The rearrangement links TRBV6-5 to TRBJ1-2; 7 bases map to TRBD1. The trim removed 8 bases at V and 3 bases at J, leaving 6 bases unmatched. Germline CDR1 reads MNHEY; CDR2 reads SVGAGI. The CDR3 has 13 residues. The CDR3 region is CASGKGADYGYTF. The CDR3 nucleotides are TGTGCCAGCGGTAAGGGGGCAGACTATGGCTACACCTTC.

The V and J genes are TRBV18 and TRBJ1-3; D is possibly TRBD1 (5 bases). CDR3 length: 14 amino acids. Germline V gene data show CDR1 as KGHSH and CDR2 as LQKENI. The ends were cut back, 1 base at V and 4 bases at J, with 8 bases in the middle. Written as DNA, the CDR3 is TGTGCCAGCTCACCACAAAGACAGGGAAACACCATATATTTT. Its protein product is CASSPQRQGNTIYF.

V and J are TRBV18 and TRBJ1-6; 9 nucleotides align to TRBD1. From germline, CDR1 is KGHSH and CDR2 LQKENI. This CDR3 comprises 15 residues. J gave up 6 bases and V 3 bases, and 3 bases lay outside the gene matches. The CDR3 DNA is TGTGCCAGCTCACCGGACAGGGGATTTAATTCACCCCTCCACTTT. Its translation is CASSPDRGFNSPLHF.

J is TRBJ2-1 and V is TRBV7-9; 9 positions agree with TRBD2. V gave up 2 bases and J gave up 7 bases; unmatched junction bases: 18. Germline CDR1 is SEHNR and CDR2 is FQNEAQ (reference sequence). The CDR3 length is 19 residues. Written as DNA, the CDR3 is TGTGCCAGCAGCTTAATCTATGGAAAAGGCGGGGGGGCCGGGAATGAGCAGTTCTTC. This encodes CASSLIYGKGGGAGNEQFF.

V usage is TRBV19 and J usage is TRBJ1-1, with D maybe TRBD1 (6 bases). From germline, CDR1 is LNHDA and CDR2 SQIVND (reference sequence). Trimming took off 3 bases at V and 3 bases at J, with 14 bases between the two ends. The length of the CDR3 is 15 residues. DNA of the CDR3: TGTGCCAGTAGTATGGACAGCCATTCCGACACTGAAGCTTTCTTT. This sequence encodes CASSMDSHSDTEAFF.

The chain employs TRBV4-1 and TRBJ1-5; 8 positions match TRBD1. The CDR3 totals 15 residues. Germline V lookup: CDR1 MGHRA, CDR2 YSYEKL. The ends lost 5 bases at V and 0 bases at J; junction bases unmatched: 3. CDR3 sequence reads: CASSGQGYSNQPQHF. The CDR3 DNA sequence: TGCGCCAGCAGCGGACAGGGTTATAGCAATCAGCCCCAGCATTTT.

This clone was observed a few times. The chain has TRBV14 and TRBJ2-2; 9 bases match TRBD1. V was pared by 3 bases and J by 4 bases, with 6 bases of the junction left unmatched. The CDR3 is 16 amino acids. CDR1 SGHDN and CDR2 FVKESK come from the germline V gene. CDR3 DNA sequence: TGTGCCAGCAGCCATTTGAGACAGGGGGGCACCGGGGAGCTGTTTTTT. Amino acid sequence: CASSHLRQGGTGELFF.

This clone was detected a few times. The chain links TRBV12-3 or TRBV12-4 to TRBJ2-1, with no clear D. Trimming took 2 bases from V and 15 from J, leaving 17 bases between them. The CDR3 contains 13 residues. The CDR3 sequence is CASSLSSAIIGFF. In DNA, the CDR3 is TGTGCCAGCAGTTTATCTTCTGCTATTATTGGGTTCTTC.

The gene calls are TRBV24-1 and TRBJ2-3; 10 bases match TRBD2. CDR1 KGHDR and CDR2 SFDVKD come from the germline V gene. This CDR3 is built from 18 residues. V shed 8 bases, J shed 0 bases, and the junction held 13 bases outside the gene matches. Here the CDR3 DNA reads TGTGCCACCAATCGTAGCGGGGGGACTCCTGGGAGCACAGATACGCAGTATTTT. Its protein is CATNRSGGTPGSTDTQYF.

V is TRBV2 and J is TRBJ2-2; TRBD2 matches 13 bases. The germline V gene encodes CDR1 SNHLY and CDR2 FYNNEI. This CDR3 has 17 amino acids. V lost 4 bases to trimming and J lost 5 bases; unmatched junction nucleotides: 7. The CDR3, as DNA: TGTGCCAGCAGTGGACTAGCGGGGGGCCGGAGGACCGGGGAGCTGTTTTTT. Its translation: CASSGLAGGRRTGELFF.

This clone was seen a single time. The chain joins TRBV18 to TRBJ2-7; 9 nucleotides match TRBD1. CDR1 and CDR2 from the germline V gene are KGHSH and LQKENI. The CDR3 extends over 15 amino acids. The V and J ends lost 5 bases and 4 bases, in that order; junction bases with no gene match: 9. The CDR3: CASSSNTGGSYEQYF. The CDR3 coding sequence is TGTGCCAGCTCATCCAATACAGGGGGCTCTTACGAGCAGTACTTC.

The V call is TRBV13, the J call TRBJ2-3, with D unclear. Germline V lookup: CDR1 PRHDT, CDR2 FYEKMQ (reference sequence). The CDR3 runs 15 residues. V was cut by 4 bases and J by 1 base, with 12 bases left in between. CDR3 nucleotides: TGTGCCAGCAGCTCTGGGCCGCTTGGCACAGATACGCAGTATTTT. This codes for CASSSGPLGTDTQYF.

V and J are TRBV5-1 and TRBJ2-4, with 15 bases fitting TRBD2. CDR3 length: 15 residues. V lost 4 bases, J lost 15 bases, and 11 bases stayed unmatched. The germline gives CDR1 SGHRS, CDR2 YFSETQ. The CDR3 nucleotides read TGCGCCAGCAGCCTAGAGGGACTAGCGGGGGGCGCTTGGTACTTC. This codes for CASSLEGLAGGAWYF.

The CDR3 nucleotides read TGCGCCAGCAGCTTGGCCTTCGTTTCAGGCAGTGTCTATGGCTACACCTTC. This sequence encodes CASSLAFVSGSVYGYTF. The V gene is TRBV5-1, the J gene TRBJ1-2, with D hard to call. Germline V gives CDR1 SGHRS, CDR2 YFSETQ. V lost 0 bases and J 4 bases, leaving 19 bases between the germline ends. The CDR3 is 17 residues long.

The chain carries TRBV7-6 and TRBJ2-1; 11 bases agree with TRBD1. CDR3 size: 15 residues. J gave up 5 bases and V 5 bases, and 5 bases lay outside the gene matches. Germline V gene data show CDR1 as SGHVS and CDR2 as FNYEAQ. DNA of the CDR3: TGTGCCAGCAGCCCCGGGACAGGGGGGGACAATGAGCAGTTCTTC. Translating it yields CASSPGTGGDNEQFF.

This chain joins TRBV2 and TRBJ2-7; a possible D gene is TRBD1 (6 bases). Germline V gives CDR1 SNHLY, CDR2 FYNNEI. This CDR3 is built from 13 residues. CDR3 sequence: CANSEGVTYEQYF. The CDR3 nucleotides are TGTGCTAATTCAGAGGGGGTCACCTACGAGCAGTACTTC. The whole variable domain, filled in from reference TRBV2 and TRBJ2-7, reads EPEVTQTPSHQVTQMGQEVILRCVPISNHLYFYWYRQILGQKVEFLVSFYNNEISEKSEIFDDQFSVERPDGSNFTLKIRSTKLEDSAMYFCANSEGVTYEQYFGPGTRLTVT.

The chain carries TRBV3-1 (or the pseudogene TRBV3-2) and TRBJ2-5; 9 bases match TRBD1. Losses at the gene ends were 4 bases for V and 3 bases for J; bases not matched to a gene: 3. The CDR3 is 14 residues long. The germline gives CDR1 LGHDT, CDR2 YNNKEL (reference sequence). In DNA, the CDR3 is TGTGCCAGCAGCCCTTGGACAGGGGAAGAGACCCAGTACTTC. Residues: CASSPWTGEETQYF.